This T cell receptor beta chain was sequenced for a study of cytomegalovirus exposure and HLA in healthy donors. The PCR contained 60 Vbeta and 13 Jbeta primers. Profiling relied on immunoSEQ multiplex PCR, and the TCRdb table lists in-frame clones only, not all of them. The sample holds 160,000 or so clones, approximately 80% seen once. Germline CDR1 reads SGHAT; CDR2 reads FQNNGV. The trim removed 5 bases at V and 0 bases at J, leaving 9 bases unmatched. This CDR3 has 17 amino acids. This receptor was taken from a male donor in good health and CMV-seropositive. This sequence joins TRBV11-2 and TRBJ2-1; 8 bases line up with TRBD2. The sequencing sample was made of PBMCs. The DNA for the CDR3 is TGTGCCAGCAGCGCAAGGACTAGCTTCACCTCCTACAATGAGCAGTTCTTC. Translation gives CASSARTSFTSYNEQFF.